Presented here are 9 T cell receptor beta chains from one specimen sequenced in a study of OX40 agonist ivuxolimab in advanced cancers. TCRdb's table, derived via immunoSEQ multiplex PCR, lists solely in-frame clones and lacks some. The sample contains roughly 72,000 clones, roughly 80% of which appear only once. Here the sequenced sample was CD4+ or CD8+ T cells sorted from blood, taken in a trial of the OX40 agonist ivuxolimab. The receptors originated from an adult with an advanced solid tumor such as melanoma, head and neck, liver or kidney cancer.

The chain carries TRBV5-4 and TRBJ1-1; unclear D gene. The V gene's germline CDR1 is SGHNT and CDR2 YYREEE (reference sequence). V shed 4 bases and J shed 0 bases, with 19 bases lying between them. The CDR3 length is 17 residues. CDR3 in amino acids: CASSQDYAGNMNTEAFF. As DNA, the CDR3 is TGTGCCAGCAGCCAAGACTATGCAGGTAACATGAACACTGAAGCTTTCTTT.

The chain links TRBV2 to TRBJ1-6; no clear D. V was cut by 0 bases and J by 8 bases, with 5 bases left in between. This CDR3 comprises 13 residues. Germline V lookup: CDR1 SNHLY, CDR2 FYNNEI. The CDR3 bases are TGTGCCAGCAGTGAAGCGATGTATTCACCCCTCCACTTT. Encoded protein: CASSEAMYSPLHF.

This chain connects TRBV11-2 to TRBJ1-4; 7 bases match TRBD1. The CDR3 runs to 16 residues. Germline CDR1 reads SGHAT; CDR2 reads FQNNGV. The ends lost 5 bases at V and 8 bases at J; junction bases unmatched: 14. CDR3 loop: CASSPRHGTALEKLFF. The CDR3 coding sequence is TGTGCCAGCAGCCCACGGCACGGGACAGCCCTCGAAAAACTGTTTTTT.

The CDR3 is CATSLIGNTIYF. The CDR3 nucleotides read TGTGCCACCAGTCTTATAGGAAACACCATATATTTT. The chain has TRBV15 and TRBJ1-3; D not certain. The germline V gene encodes CDR1 LNHNV and CDR2 YYDKDF (reference sequence). The length of the CDR3 is 12 residues. V dropped 6 bases and J dropped 4 bases, with 7 bases sitting between them.

The gene calls are TRBV7-2 and TRBJ2-5; either TRBD1 or TRBD2 may supply D (5 bases each). This CDR3 has 13 amino acids. Trimming pared 1 base from V and 5 bases from J, leaving 8 bases between. CDR1 and CDR2 (germline): SGHTA, FQGNSA. DNA of the CDR3: TGTGCCAGCAGCTTAGTCCGGGGCGAGACCCAGTACTTC. Translation gives CASSLVRGETQYF.

The genes are TRBV30 and TRBJ2-1, with a tentative D call TRBD1 (6 bases). Trimming pared 2 bases from V and 3 bases from J, leaving 8 bases between. Looked up from germline, CDR1 is GTSNPN and CDR2 is SVGIG (reference sequence). The CDR3 spans 13 residues. CDR3 sequence: CAWSRGFYNEQFF. The CDR3 coding sequence is TGTGCCTGGAGTAGGGGGTTCTACAATGAGCAGTTCTTC.

The sample holds one count of this clone. The rearrangement uses TRBV4-2 and TRBJ1-3; D ambiguous. The V end lost 0 bases, the J end lost 0 bases, and 6 bases lay between the germline ends. This CDR3 contains 15 residues. Per the germline V gene, CDR1 is LGHNA and CDR2 is YNFKEQ. CDR3 nucleotides: TGTGCCAGCAGCCAAGATCATGCCTCTGGAAACACCATATATTTT. Translation: CASSQDHASGNTIYF.

This clone was seen just once. The J gene is TRBJ2-7, the V gene TRBV5-5; D may match TRBD1 or TRBD2 (5 bases each). This CDR3 region has 13 residues. V was clipped by 4 bases and J by 6 bases, with 14 bases between them. In germline, CDR1 is SGHKS, CDR2 YYEKEE (reference sequence). The CDR3 DNA reads as TGTGCCAGCAGCATAGGATTGGGGACCGAGCAGTACTTC. Protein sequence: CASSIGLGTEQYF.

The chain uses TRBV30 and TRBJ1-5; 7 positions match TRBD1. Germline lookup yields CDR1 GTSNPN and CDR2 SVGIG (reference sequence). There are 15 residues in the CDR3. V was clipped by 2 bases and J by 6 bases; unmatched bases: 10. The CDR3 is CAWSLTGAWGQPQHF. The CDR3 region has the DNA TGTGCCTGGAGTCTCACAGGGGCTTGGGGTCAGCCCCAGCATTTT.